The entry that follows covers one TCR beta chain sequence. Assay: immunoSEQ multiplex PCR; the TCRdb copy retains only in-frame clones and omits some. The sample has a few hundred thousand clones, under 70% seen once. The germline V gene encodes CDR1 LGHNA and CDR2 YNFKEQ. Trimming pared 3 bases from V and 0 bases from J, leaving 19 bases between. The CDR3 totals 18 residues. The data belong to a study of cytotoxic CD8 clonotypes in ibrutinib-treated CLL. This sequence was found in a human donor with chronic lymphocytic leukemia. The source was PBMCs, collected after 36 months of ibrutinib treatment. The chain is built from TRBV4-2 and TRBJ2-3; D might be TRBD2 (6 bases). Written as DNA, the CDR3 is TGTGCCAGCAGCCAGCCATCGGAGGGGAACCTTAGCACAGATACGCAGTATTTT. It encodes CASSQPSEGNLSTDTQYF.